Listed here are 4 T cell receptor beta chains from one sample, sequenced in a study of immune characterization of retroperitoneal liposarcoma. MiXCR, run by TCRdb on the PCR reads, gives a single entry per CDR3 protein. The data show 2,000 or so distinct CDR3 sequences, roughly 43% seen once. Sequencing was done on a sample of tumor tissue. The receptor set was obtained from a male donor with retroperitoneal liposarcoma.

Of note for this clonotype: A much larger clone lies one base from this, so it may be a read error. CDR3 sequence reads: CASSLKPSGTHEQFF. The CDR3 DNA reads TGTGCCAGCAGCTTAAAGCCTAGCGGTACTCACGAGCAGTTCTTC. This chain joins TRBV7-2 and TRBJ2-1, with TRBD2 matching 7 bases. V was pared by 2 bases and J by 10 bases, with 11 bases of the junction left unmatched. The CDR3 contains 15 residues. CDR1 and CDR2 from the germline V gene are SGHTA and FQGNSA.

This clonotype has a handful of counts. This chain connects TRBV7-2 to TRBJ2-2; D remains unclear. Germline CDR1 is SGHTA and CDR2 is FQGNSA. The CDR3 is 15 amino acids. With 2 bases removed from V and 0 bases from J, the gap between germline ends came to 7 bases. CDR3 bases: TGTGCCAGCAGCTTAAAGCCCCCGAACACCGGGGAGCTGTTTTTT. Its translation: CASSLKPPNTGELFF. The entire variable domain, with the rest obtained from reference TRBV7-2 and TRBJ2-2, is as follows: GAGVSQSPSNKVTEKGKDVELRCDPISGHTALYWYRQSLGQGLEFLIYFQGNSAPDKSGLPSDRFSAERTGGSVSTLTIQRTQQEDSAVYLCASSLKPPNTGELFFGEGSRLTVL.

The chain carries TRBV12-2 and TRBJ2-1; the table gives TRBD1 as D, unverified against the DNA. TRBV12-2 is classified as a pseudogene. This CDR3 region has 18 residues. The CDR3: CASRPGGEMRESYNEQFF. The CDR3 bases are TGTGCAAGTCGCCCGGGGGGTGAGATGAGGGAGTCCTACAATGAGCAGTTCTTC.

By sample fraction, this clonotype is large (0.1 to 1%). This rearrangement joins TRBV6-1 to TRBJ2-1; 8 bases fit TRBD2. Near its end, the DNA agrees better with TRBJ2-7, so the J call may be wrong. Germline V gene data show CDR1 as MNHNS and CDR2 as SASEGT. The CDR3 is made up of 16 amino acids. Here the CDR3 reads CASSRTGTRGDYEQYF. The CDR3 nucleotides are TGTGCCAGCAGTCGTACCGGGACTAGGGGAGATTACGAGCAGTACTTC.